Below are 9 T cell receptor beta chains sequenced from a single sample in a study of blood T cells in healthy people across ages. The second PCR ran roughly 6 to 11 cycles with a sample-barcoded 5' primer and J-beta primers. TCRdb independently ran MiXCR on the 5' RACE reads; one entry per CDR3 protein. Here the sample spans 700,000 to 900,000 distinct CDR3 sequences, roughly 24% being singletons. This same sample was also part of a study on T cells of mothers and their children.

Sequenced input: blood. Receptors originate from a boy aged 5 to 17 in good health.

J is TRBJ1-5 and V is TRBV19; a weak D match, TRBD1 (6 bases). The CDR3 loop spans 16 amino acids. Germline values: CDR1 LNHDA, CDR2 SQIVND (reference sequence). V was shortened by 2 bases and J by 2 bases, with 13 bases between the two germline ends. CDR3 nucleotide sequence: TGTGCCAGTAGTATAAGGTCACAGGGCCGCAATCAGCCCCAGCATTTT. It translates to CASSIRSQGRNQPQHF.

This clonotype was observed a handful of times. For the CDR3, the DNA is TGTGCCAGTACTCGCGCGGGGAATGGGGAGACCCAGTACTTC. Residues: CASTRAGNGETQYF. The V gene is TRBV19, the J gene TRBJ2-5; a weak D match, TRBD2 (6 bases). Per the germline V gene, CDR1 is LNHDA and CDR2 is SQIVND (reference sequence). V lost 7 bases, J lost 5 bases, and 17 bases lay in between. The CDR3 has 14 residues.

This clonotype was observed many times. The V gene is TRBV4-1, the J gene TRBJ1-4; possible D gene TRBD1, 5 bases. V was cut by 0 bases and J by 5 bases, with 13 bases left in between. Germline values: CDR1 MGHRA, CDR2 YSYEKL. CDR3 size: 16 residues. The CDR3 region is CASSQERGVGNEKLFF. The CDR3 region has the DNA TGCGCCAGCAGCCAAGAACGGGGGGTGGGGAATGAAAAACTGTTTTTT.

Concerning this clonotype: A much larger clone sits a single nucleotide away, making a read error possible. The chain couples TRBV9 to TRBJ1-2; TRBD1 agrees at 8 bases. The trim removed 3 bases at V and 2 bases at J, leaving 3 bases unmatched. This CDR3 region has 14 residues. Per the germline V gene, CDR1 is SGDLS and CDR2 is YYNGEE. Written as DNA, the CDR3 is TGTGCCAGCAGCGGGACAGGGAAGAACTATGGCTACACCTTC. Its protein product is CASSGTGKNYGYTF.

This clonotype was counted between two and nine times. The J gene is TRBJ2-5, the V gene TRBV4-1; 7 nucleotides line up with TRBD1. Germline CDR1 MGHRA, CDR2 YSYEKL. This CDR3 has 14 amino acids. V dropped 3 bases and J dropped 1; count of bases not matched to a gene: 2. CDR3 in DNA: TGCGCCAGCAGCCAGGGACAGTTCCAAGAGACCCAGTACTTC. This encodes CASSQGQFQETQYF.

The V gene is TRBV28, the J gene TRBJ2-7; 9 bases agree with TRBD2. V dropped 5 bases and J dropped 5; count of bases not matched to a gene: 13. The germline V gene encodes CDR1 MDHEN and CDR2 SYDVKM. CDR3 length: 16 residues. In DNA form, the CDR3 reads TGTGCCAGCAGTGGAGGGTCTAGCGGGGCAACGGACGAGCAGTACTTC. It codes for CASSGGSSGATDEQYF.

The table lists this clonotype with a few counts. This chain joins TRBV24-1 and TRBJ2-5; tentatively, D is TRBD2 (5 bases). The J call may be incorrect, as the DNA end agrees better with TRBJ2-7. This CDR3 spans 11 amino acids. Looked up from germline, CDR1 is KGHDR and CDR2 is SFDVKD. The CDR3 DNA sequence: TGTGCCACCCGAGGGCCCTACGAGCAGTACTTC. This translates into CATRGPYEQYF.

The rearrangement uses TRBV20-1 and TRBJ2-1; D is perhaps TRBD2 (5 bases). The CDR3 has 13 residues. The germline CDR1 and CDR2 sequences are DFQATT and SNEGSKA (reference sequence). The V and J ends lost 2 bases and 5 bases respectively, with 10 bases between them. CDR3 sequence: CSARRSSHNEQFF. CDR3 nucleotide sequence: TGCAGTGCTAGACGGTCTAGCCACAATGAGCAGTTCTTC.

This clonotype was observed a few times. The V and J genes are TRBV29-1 and TRBJ2-5; 10 nucleotides match TRBD2. Trimming removed 1 base from V and 4 bases from J; junction bases left unmatched: 6. Germline V CDR1 and CDR2: SQVTM, ANQGSEA. CDR3 length equals 15 residues. DNA for the CDR3: TGCAGCGTTGAAGGGAGGCCTAGCGGGGGAGAGACCCAGTACTTC. Encoded protein: CSVEGRPSGGETQYF.